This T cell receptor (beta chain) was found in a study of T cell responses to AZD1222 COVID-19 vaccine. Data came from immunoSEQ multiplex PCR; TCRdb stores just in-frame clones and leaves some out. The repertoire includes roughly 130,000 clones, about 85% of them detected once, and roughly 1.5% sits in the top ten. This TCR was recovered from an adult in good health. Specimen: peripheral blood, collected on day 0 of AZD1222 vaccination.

The CDR3 bases are TGTGCCAGCAGCCAAGGGCTGCTTACCGGGGAGCTGTTTTTT. It codes for CASSQGLLTGELFF. This chain uses TRBV3-1 (or the pseudogene TRBV3-2) with TRBJ2-2, with D unresolved. The ends were cut back, 1 base at V and 5 bases at J, with 8 bases in the middle. The CDR3 length is 14 residues. Per germline, CDR1 LGHDT and CDR2 YNNKEL (reference sequence).